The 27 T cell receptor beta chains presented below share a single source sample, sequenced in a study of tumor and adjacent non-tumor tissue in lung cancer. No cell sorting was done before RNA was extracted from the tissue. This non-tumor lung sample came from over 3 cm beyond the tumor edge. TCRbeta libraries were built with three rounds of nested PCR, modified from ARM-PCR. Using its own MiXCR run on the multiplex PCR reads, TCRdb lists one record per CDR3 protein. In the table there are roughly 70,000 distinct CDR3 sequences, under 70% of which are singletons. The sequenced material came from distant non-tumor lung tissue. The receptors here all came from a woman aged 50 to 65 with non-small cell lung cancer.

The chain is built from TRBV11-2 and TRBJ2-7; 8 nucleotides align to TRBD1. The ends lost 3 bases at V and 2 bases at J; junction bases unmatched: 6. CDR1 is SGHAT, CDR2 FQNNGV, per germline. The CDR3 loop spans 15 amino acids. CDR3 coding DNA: TGTGCCAGCAGCTTCGGGACAGGTTTAACCTACGAGCAGTACTTC. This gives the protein CASSFGTGLTYEQYF.

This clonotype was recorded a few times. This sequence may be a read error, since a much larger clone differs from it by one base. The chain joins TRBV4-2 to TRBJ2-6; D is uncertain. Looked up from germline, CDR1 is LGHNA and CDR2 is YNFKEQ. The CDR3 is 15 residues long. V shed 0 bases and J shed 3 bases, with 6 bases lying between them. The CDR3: CASSQEGFGANVLTF. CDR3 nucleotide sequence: TGTGCCAGCAGCCAAGAAGGCTTTGGGGCCAACGTCCTGACTTTC.

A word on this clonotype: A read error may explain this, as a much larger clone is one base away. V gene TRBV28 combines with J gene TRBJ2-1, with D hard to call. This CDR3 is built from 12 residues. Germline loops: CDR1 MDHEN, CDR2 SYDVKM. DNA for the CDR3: TGTGCCAGCAGTTTAAGACTTGGTGAGCAGTCCTTC. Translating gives CASSLRLGEQSF.

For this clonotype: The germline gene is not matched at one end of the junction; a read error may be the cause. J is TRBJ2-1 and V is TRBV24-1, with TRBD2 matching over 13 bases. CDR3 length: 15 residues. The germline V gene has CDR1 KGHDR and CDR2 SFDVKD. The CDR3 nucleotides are TGTGCCACCAGTGATGGACTAGCGGGAGCCAATGAGCACTTCTTC. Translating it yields CATSDGLAGANEHFF.

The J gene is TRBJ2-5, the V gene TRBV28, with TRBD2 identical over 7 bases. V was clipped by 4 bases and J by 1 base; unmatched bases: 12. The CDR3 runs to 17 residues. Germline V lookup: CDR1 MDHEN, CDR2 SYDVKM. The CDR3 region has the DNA TGTGCCAGCAGTTCCGCCCACCCAGCGGGGACCCAAGAGACCCAGTACTTC. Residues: CASSSAHPAGTQETQYF. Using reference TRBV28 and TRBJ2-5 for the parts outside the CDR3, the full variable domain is DVKVTQSSRYLVKRTGEKVFLECVQDMDHENMFWYRQDPGLGLRLIYFSYDVKMKEKGDIPEGYSVSREKKERFSLILESASTNQTSMYLCASSSAHPAGTQETQYFGPGTRLLVL.

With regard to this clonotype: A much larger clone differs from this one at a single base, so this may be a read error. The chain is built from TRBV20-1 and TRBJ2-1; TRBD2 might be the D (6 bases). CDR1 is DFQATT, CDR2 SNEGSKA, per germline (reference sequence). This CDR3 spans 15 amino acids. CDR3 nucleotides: TGCAGTGCTTCCTCGGGGGAGTCCCTATTAGATGATCAGTTCTTC. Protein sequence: CSASSGESLLDDQFF.

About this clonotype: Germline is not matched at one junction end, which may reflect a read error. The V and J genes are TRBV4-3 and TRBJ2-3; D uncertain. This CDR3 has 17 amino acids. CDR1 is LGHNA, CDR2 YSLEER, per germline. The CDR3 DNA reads TGCGCCAGCAGACAAGATTTTGCACTCCCGTCCACAGATACGCAGTATTTT. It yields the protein CASRQDFALPSTDTQYF.

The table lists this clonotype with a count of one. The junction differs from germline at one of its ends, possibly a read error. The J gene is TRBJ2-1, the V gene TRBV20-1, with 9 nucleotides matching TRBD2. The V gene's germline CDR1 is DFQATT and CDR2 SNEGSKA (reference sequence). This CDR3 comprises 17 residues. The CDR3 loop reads CSTRGGGRVPSYNKQFF. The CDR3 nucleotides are TGCAGTACTAGAGGGGGCGGGAGGGTTCCCTCCTACAATAAGCAGTTCTTC.

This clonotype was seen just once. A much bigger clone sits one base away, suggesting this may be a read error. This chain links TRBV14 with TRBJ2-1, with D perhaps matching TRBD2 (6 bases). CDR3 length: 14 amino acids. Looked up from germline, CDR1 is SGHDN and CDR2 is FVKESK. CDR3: CASGQAGPYNEQFF. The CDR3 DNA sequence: TGTGCCAGCGGCCAAGCGGGCCCCTACAATGAGCAGTTCTTC.

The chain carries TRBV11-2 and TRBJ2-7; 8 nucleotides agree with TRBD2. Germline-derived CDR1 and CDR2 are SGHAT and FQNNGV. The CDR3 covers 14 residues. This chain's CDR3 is CASSLLTGGYEQYV. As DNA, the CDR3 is TGTGCTAGCAGCTTACTGACGGGAGGGTACGAGCAGTACGTC.

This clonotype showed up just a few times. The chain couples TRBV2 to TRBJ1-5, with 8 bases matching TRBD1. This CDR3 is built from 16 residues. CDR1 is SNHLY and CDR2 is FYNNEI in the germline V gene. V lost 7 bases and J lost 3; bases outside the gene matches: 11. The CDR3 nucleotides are TGTGCCAGCAAGGAAACCGGGACAGGAGACAATCAGCCCCAGCATTTT. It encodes CASKETGTGDNQPQHF.

The DNA of the CDR3 is TGCAGCGCCATGACTAGCGGGACTTGGGGGGGTGAGCAGTTCTTC. As protein: CSAMTSGTWGGEQFF. The chain joins TRBV29-1 to TRBJ2-1; 11 positions match TRBD2. This CDR3 region has 15 residues. Germline trimming cut 7 bases from V and 9 bases from J; bases unmatched to any gene: 14. From germline, CDR1 is SQVTM and CDR2 ANQGSEA.

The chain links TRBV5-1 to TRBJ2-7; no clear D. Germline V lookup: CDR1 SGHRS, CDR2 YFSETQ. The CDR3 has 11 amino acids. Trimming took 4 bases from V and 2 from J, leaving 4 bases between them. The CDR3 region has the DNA TGCGCCAGCAGCACAACCTACGAGCAGTACTTC. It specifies CASSTTYEQYF.

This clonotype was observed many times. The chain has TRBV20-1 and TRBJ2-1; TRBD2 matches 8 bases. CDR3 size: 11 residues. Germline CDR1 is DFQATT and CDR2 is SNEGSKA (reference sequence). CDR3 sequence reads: CSTGTSNEQFF. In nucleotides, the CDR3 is TGCAGCACCGGGACTAGCAATGAGCAGTTCTTC.

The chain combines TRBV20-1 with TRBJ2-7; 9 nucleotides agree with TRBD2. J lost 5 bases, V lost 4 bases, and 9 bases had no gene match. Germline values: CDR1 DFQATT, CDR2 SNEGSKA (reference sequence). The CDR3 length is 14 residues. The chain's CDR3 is CSATSRTSVNEQYF. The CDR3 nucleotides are TGCAGTGCTACATCTAGGACTAGCGTGAACGAGCAGTACTTC.

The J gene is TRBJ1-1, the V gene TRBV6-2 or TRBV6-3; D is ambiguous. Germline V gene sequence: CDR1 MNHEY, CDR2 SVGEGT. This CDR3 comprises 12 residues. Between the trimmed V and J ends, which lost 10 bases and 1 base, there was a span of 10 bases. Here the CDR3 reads CAITAGNTEAFF. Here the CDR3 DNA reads TGTGCCATCACTGCGGGGAACACTGAAGCTTTCTTT.

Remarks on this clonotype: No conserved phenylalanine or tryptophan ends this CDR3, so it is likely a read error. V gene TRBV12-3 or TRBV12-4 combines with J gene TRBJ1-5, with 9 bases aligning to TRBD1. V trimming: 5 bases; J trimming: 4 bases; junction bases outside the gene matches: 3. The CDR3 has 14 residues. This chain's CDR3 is CASSTGQGNQPQHS. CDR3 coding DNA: TGTGCCAGCAGTACAGGACAGGGGAATCAGCCCCAGCATTCT.

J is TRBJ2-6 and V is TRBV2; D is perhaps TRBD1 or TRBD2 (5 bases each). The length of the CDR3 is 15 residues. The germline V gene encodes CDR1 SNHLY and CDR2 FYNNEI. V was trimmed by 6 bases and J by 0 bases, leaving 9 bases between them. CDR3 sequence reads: CASRAGSSGANVLTF. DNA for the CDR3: TGTGCCAGCAGGGCAGGGAGCTCTGGGGCCAACGTCCTGACTTTC.

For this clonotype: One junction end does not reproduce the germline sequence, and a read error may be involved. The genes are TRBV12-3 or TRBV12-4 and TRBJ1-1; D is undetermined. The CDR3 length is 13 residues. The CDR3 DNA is TGTGCCAGCAGTTTAGCGCAAGCCGCTGAGGCTTTCTTT. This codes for CASSLAQAAEAFF.

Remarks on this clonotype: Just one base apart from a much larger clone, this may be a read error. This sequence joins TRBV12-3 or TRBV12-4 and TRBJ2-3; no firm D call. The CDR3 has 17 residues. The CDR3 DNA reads TGTGCCAGCAGCCCCCTCCTTGGCCCTCGAAAAACAGATACGCAGTCTTTT. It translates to CASSPLLGPRKTDTQSF.

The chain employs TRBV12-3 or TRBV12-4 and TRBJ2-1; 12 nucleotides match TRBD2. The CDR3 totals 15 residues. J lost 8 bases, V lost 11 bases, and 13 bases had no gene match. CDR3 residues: CAGGFSSGRGDEQFF. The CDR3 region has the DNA TGTGCCGGCGGTTTTTCTAGCGGGAGGGGGGATGAGCAGTTCTTC.

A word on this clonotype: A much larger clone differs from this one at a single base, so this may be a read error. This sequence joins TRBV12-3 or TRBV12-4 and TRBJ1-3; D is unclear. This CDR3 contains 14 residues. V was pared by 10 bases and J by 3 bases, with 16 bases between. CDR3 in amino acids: CATPYTAYGNTIYF. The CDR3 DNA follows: TGTGCCACCCCGTATACCGCCTATGGAAACACCATATATTTT.

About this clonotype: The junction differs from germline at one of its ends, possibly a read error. CDR3 bases: TGTGTCAGCAGCTCCGGACTTCACAATGAGCAGTTCTTT. Protein sequence: CVSSSGLHNEQFF. V usage is TRBV11-2 and J usage is TRBJ2-1, with D perhaps matching TRBD2 (5 bases). Germline-derived CDR1 and CDR2 are SGHAT and FQNNGV. This CDR3 has 13 amino acids. Using reference TRBV11-2 and TRBJ2-1 for the parts outside the CDR3, the full variable domain is EAGVAQSPRYKIIEKRQSVAFWCNPISGHATLYWYQQILGQGPKLLIQFQNNGVVDDSQLPKDRFSAERLKGVDSTLKIQPAKLEDSAVYLCVSSSGLHNEQFFGPGTRLTVL.

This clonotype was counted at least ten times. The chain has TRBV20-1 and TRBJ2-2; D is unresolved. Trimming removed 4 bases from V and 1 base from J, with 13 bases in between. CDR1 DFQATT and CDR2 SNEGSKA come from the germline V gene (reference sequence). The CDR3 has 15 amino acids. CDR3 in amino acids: CSATRSSLNTGELFF. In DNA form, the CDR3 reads TGCAGTGCTACCCGATCATCTCTGAACACCGGGGAGCTGTTTTTT.

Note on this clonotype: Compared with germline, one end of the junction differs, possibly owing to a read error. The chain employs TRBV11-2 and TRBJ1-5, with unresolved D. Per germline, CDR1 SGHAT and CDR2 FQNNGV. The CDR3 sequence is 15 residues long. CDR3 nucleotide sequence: TGTGTCAGCAGCTTAGCTGGCCGAGACAATCAGCCCCAGCATTTT. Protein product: CVSSLAGRDNQPQHF.

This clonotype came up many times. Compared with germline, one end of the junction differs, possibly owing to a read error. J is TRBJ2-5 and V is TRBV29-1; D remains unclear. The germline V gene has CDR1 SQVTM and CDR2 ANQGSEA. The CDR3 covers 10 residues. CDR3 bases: TGCAGCGCTACGACCCCGAGGACCCTATTC. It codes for CSATTPRTLF. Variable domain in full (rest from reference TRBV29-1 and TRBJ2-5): SAVISQKPSRDICQRGTSLTIQCQVDSQVTMMFWYRQQPGQSLTLIATANQGSEATYESGFVIDKFPISRPNLTFSTLTVSNMSPEDSSIYLCSATTPRTLFGPGTRLLVL.

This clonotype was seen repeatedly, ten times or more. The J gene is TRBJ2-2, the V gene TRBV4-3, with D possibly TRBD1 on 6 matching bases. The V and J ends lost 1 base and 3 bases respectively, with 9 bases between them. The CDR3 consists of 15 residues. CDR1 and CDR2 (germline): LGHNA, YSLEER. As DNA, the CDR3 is TGCGCCAGCAGCCAAGTCCCAGGGGACACCGGGGAGCTGTTTTTT. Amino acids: CASSQVPGDTGELFF.